These 32 T cell receptor beta chains were sequenced from one sample in a study of blood T cell repertoires in COVID-19. The assay was immunoSEQ multiplex PCR, and TCRdb's table has in-frame clones only and misses some. Of about 35,000 clones in the sample, about 74% were seen once. The sequenced sample was peripheral blood. These receptors were taken from a human donor in a cohort sampled during active COVID-19.

The chain joins TRBV6-1 to TRBJ1-1; 9 bases match TRBD1. With V trimmed by 3 bases and J by 8 bases, 10 bases remained unmatched. The CDR3 is 15 amino acids. The germline gives CDR1 MNHNS, CDR2 SASEGT. The CDR3 DNA sequence: TGTGCCAGCAGTGACAGTCGACTGGGGACAGGGGAAGCTTTCTTT. Its translation: CASSDSRLGTGEAFF.

The chain has TRBV5-1 and TRBJ2-1; 8 nucleotides match TRBD2. After removal of 0 bases from V and 7 bases from J, the junction contained 12 bases not matched to a gene. This CDR3 region has 17 residues. Germline assignment: CDR1 SGHRS and CDR2 YFSETQ. Here the CDR3 reads CASSLVPGRAVTNEQFF. CDR3 DNA sequence: TGCGCCAGCAGCTTGGTCCCCGGGAGGGCAGTTACAAATGAGCAGTTCTTC.

The chain couples TRBV29-1 to TRBJ2-5; 7 bases are shared with TRBD1. Germline CDR1 reads SQVTM; CDR2 reads ANQGSEA. The CDR3 extends over 15 amino acids. V trimming: 7 bases; J trimming: 5 bases; junction bases outside the gene matches: 16. As DNA, the CDR3 is TGCAGCGCAGGAACCGGACAGGAAAAGGGGGAGACCCAGTACTTC. As protein: CSAGTGQEKGETQYF.

CDR3 sequence: CASSGQGGTEAFF. The DNA for the CDR3 is TGTGCCAGTAGCGGACAGGGCGGTACTGAAGCTTTCTTT. The genes are TRBV19 and TRBJ1-1; the match to TRBD1 covers 8 bases. CDR3 size: 13 residues. CDR1 LNHDA and CDR2 SQIVND come from the germline V gene (reference sequence). Trimming at V came to 6 bases and at J to 5 bases, leaving 5 bases not matched to a gene.

This clone was detected once. The V and J genes are TRBV28 and TRBJ2-5; D is possibly TRBD2 (5 bases). Germline V gives CDR1 MDHEN, CDR2 SYDVKM. CDR3 length equals 14 residues. V gave up 7 bases and J gave up 6 bases, with 18 bases separating them. CDR3 in DNA: TGTGCCAGCACCTCTGTTGGCGGGCTAAAGACCCAGTACTTC. As protein: CASTSVGGLKTQYF.

The chain couples TRBV10-1 to TRBJ2-5; no clear D. This CDR3 has 14 amino acids. The V and J ends lost 2 bases and 3 bases respectively, with 10 bases between them. Germline CDR1 is WNHNN and CDR2 is SYGVQD (reference sequence). This CDR3 reads CASSETLMKETQYF. CDR3 bases: TGCGCCAGCAGTGAGACTTTGATGAAAGAGACCCAGTACTTC.

The rearrangement links TRBV4-2 to TRBJ1-3; TRBD1 aligns across 10 bases. The V segment lost 3 bases and the J segment 4 bases; nucleotides outside the gene matches: 3. The CDR3 spans 15 residues. CDR1 and CDR2 from the germline V gene are LGHNA and YNFKEQ. CDR3 coding DNA: TGTGCCAGCAGCCAGGGACAGGGGACAGGAAACACCATATATTTT. Translating gives CASSQGQGTGNTIYF.

The V and J genes are TRBV23-1 and TRBJ2-2; 11 positions agree with TRBD2. TRBV23-1 is sorted into the ORF group, with uncertain function. The CDR3 sequence is 18 residues long. J lost 1 base, V lost 2 bases, and 6 bases had no gene match. The CDR3 sequence: CASSQKPGLAENTGELFF. CDR3 DNA sequence: TGCGCCAGCAGTCAAAAGCCGGGACTAGCGGAGAACACCGGGGAGCTGTTTTTT.

The CDR3 DNA reads as TGCAGCGGGCGGACAGGGAACGAGCAGTACTTC. Protein sequence: CSGRTGNEQYF. The chain uses TRBV29-1 and TRBJ2-7; 8 bases line up with TRBD1. The CDR3 totals 11 residues. Germline CDR1 and CDR2: SQVTM and ANQGSEA. The ends lost 7 bases at V and 5 bases at J; junction bases unmatched: 4.

This chain links TRBV9 with TRBJ2-3; 12 bases are a match to TRBD2. CDR3 length: 16 amino acids. V lost 4 bases and J lost 0; bases outside the gene matches: 3. Germline V gene sequence: CDR1 SGDLS, CDR2 YYNGEE. CDR3 residues: CASSQGTSGSTDTQYF. The CDR3 nucleotides read TGTGCCAGCAGCCAGGGGACTAGCGGGAGCACAGATACGCAGTATTTT. Together with reference TRBV9 and TRBJ2-3, the CDR3 gives the full variable domain: DSGVTQTPKHLITATGQRVTLRCSPRSGDLSVYWYQQSLDQGLQFLIQYYNGEERAKGNILERFSAQQFPDLHSELNLSSLELGDSALYFCASSQGTSGSTDTQYFGPGTRLTVL.

A note on this clone: Germline and junction disagree at one end, which may indicate a read error. The chain uses TRBV11-3 and TRBJ2-2, with D possibly TRBD2 on 5 matching bases. Germline CDR1 is SGHNT and CDR2 is YENEEA. The CDR3 runs to 12 residues. CDR3 sequence (DNA): TGTGCCAGCAGCTTAGATCGGGGTAGCCTCGTTTTT. Its translation is CASSLDRGSLVF. The whole variable domain, filled in from reference TRBV11-3 and TRBJ2-2, reads EAGVVQSPRYKIIEKKQPVAFWCNPISGHNTLYWYLQNLGQGPELLIRYENEEAVDDSQLPKDRFSAERLKGVDSTLKIQPAELGDSAVYLCASSLDRGSLVFGEGSRLTVL.

The genes are TRBV5-4 and TRBJ2-5, with D perhaps TRBD2 (7 bases). Germline V gives CDR1 SGHNT, CDR2 YYREEE (reference sequence). Trimming took 2 bases from V and 7 from J, leaving 15 bases between them. This CDR3 spans 14 amino acids. This chain's CDR3 is CASSLAGQMGTQYF. As DNA, the CDR3 is TGTGCCAGCAGCTTAGCGGGACAAATGGGGACCCAGTACTTC. The full variable domain, rest sourced from reference TRBV5-4 and TRBJ2-5, is ETGVTQSPTHLIKTRGQQVTLRCSSQSGHNTVSWYQQALGQGPQFIFQYYREEENGRGNFPPRFSGLQFPNYSSELNVNALELDDSALYLCASSLAGQMGTQYFGPGTRLLVL.

The rearrangement joins TRBV30 to TRBJ2-5; 7 bases line up with TRBD2. V gave up 0 bases and J gave up 4 bases; unmatched junction bases: 8. Germline V CDR1 and CDR2: GTSNPN, SVGIG (reference sequence). The CDR3 spans 15 residues. CDR3 region: CAWSVLGGRGETQYF. DNA of the CDR3: TGTGCCTGGAGTGTTCTGGGGGGGAGAGGAGAGACCCAGTACTTC.

The chain employs TRBV9 and TRBJ2-2; a possible D gene is TRBD1 (5 bases). Trimming removed 4 bases from V and 7 bases from J, with 11 bases in between. The CDR3 is 13 amino acids. CDR1 and CDR2 from the germline V gene are SGDLS and YYNGEE. Here the CDR3 reads CASSPGWIGELFF. The CDR3 nucleotides are TGTGCCAGCAGCCCAGGGTGGATCGGGGAGCTGTTTTTT.

V gene TRBV24-1 combines with J gene TRBJ2-5; TRBD1 might be the D (5 bases). This CDR3 spans 13 amino acids. V shed 7 bases and J shed 7 bases, with 15 bases lying between them. The germline CDR1 and CDR2 sequences are KGHDR and SFDVKD. The chain's CDR3 is CATRDNMVATQYF. CDR3 DNA sequence: TGTGCCACCAGGGACAACATGGTCGCGACCCAGTACTTC.

The rearrangement uses TRBV2 and TRBJ2-4; 11 bases are shared with TRBD1. Germline trimming cut 6 bases from V and 1 base from J; bases unmatched to any gene: 2. The CDR3 has 15 residues. In germline, CDR1 is SNHLY, CDR2 FYNNEI. CDR3 nucleotide sequence: TGTGCCAGCAGAGGGACAGGGGGTGCCAAAAACATTCAGTACTTC. The encoded protein is CASRGTGGAKNIQYF.

J is TRBJ2-1 and V is TRBV11-2; a weak D match, TRBD2 (6 bases). Trimming shortened V by 2 bases and J by 5 bases, and 13 bases separated the two germline ends. Germline V lookup: CDR1 SGHAT, CDR2 FQNNGV. The CDR3 runs 15 residues. CDR3 sequence (DNA): TGTGCCAGCAGCTTATATAGCGGTAATGACAATGAGCAGTTCTTC. Its protein product is CASSLYSGNDNEQFF.

The rearrangement links TRBV2 to TRBJ2-3; D is perhaps TRBD2 (5 bases). Between the trimmed V and J ends, which lost 2 bases and 1 base, there was a span of 22 bases. CDR1 SNHLY and CDR2 FYNNEI come from the germline V gene. The CDR3 sequence is 19 residues long. The CDR3 loop reads CASSEYGGLRSTRTDTQYF. The CDR3 nucleotides read TGTGCCAGCAGTGAATACGGAGGACTCCGATCCACTCGCACAGATACGCAGTATTTT.

The V call is TRBV28, the J call TRBJ1-4, with 7 bases lining up with TRBD1. The trim removed 6 bases at V and 0 bases at J, leaving 7 bases unmatched. This CDR3 spans 16 amino acids. The germline gives CDR1 MDHEN, CDR2 SYDVKM. The CDR3: CASSYGTASTNEKLFF. CDR3 nucleotide sequence: TGTGCCAGCAGCTACGGGACAGCCTCAACTAATGAAAAACTGTTTTTT.

This chain uses TRBV6-5 with TRBJ2-5; a possible D gene is TRBD2 (6 bases). Germline CDR1 and CDR2: MNHEY and SVGAGI. The V end lost 5 bases, the J end lost 1 base, and 14 bases lay between the germline ends. There are 15 residues in the CDR3. The CDR3 region has the DNA TGTGCCAGCAGTCGAAGCGGACTAACCCAAGAGACCCAGTACTTC. This sequence encodes CASSRSGLTQETQYF.

This chain connects TRBV5-1 to TRBJ2-7; 7 bases agree with TRBD2. The CDR3 is made up of 14 amino acids. CDR1 and CDR2 from the germline V gene are SGHRS and YFSETQ. Germline trimming cut 0 bases from V and 6 bases from J; bases unmatched to any gene: 6. This CDR3 is CASSLVSGRREQYF. The CDR3 region has the DNA TGCGCCAGCAGCTTGGTATCCGGGAGGCGCGAGCAGTACTTC. Using reference TRBV5-1 and TRBJ2-7 for the parts outside the CDR3, the full variable domain is KAGVTQTPRYLIKTRGQQVTLSCSPISGHRSVSWYQQTPGQGLQFLFEYFSETQRNKGNFPGRFSGRQFSNSRSEMNVSTLELGDSALYLCASSLVSGRREQYFGPGTRLTVT.

The rearrangement joins TRBV6-1 to TRBJ2-3; 7 positions match TRBD2. The germline V gene encodes CDR1 MNHNS and CDR2 SASEGT. V shed 0 bases and J 4 bases; nucleotides not matched to a gene: 4. The CDR3 has 15 amino acids. CDR3 sequence (DNA): TGTGCCAGCAGTGAAGCCAAAGCGGGGCCAGATACGCAGTATTTT. Translated: CASSEAKAGPDTQYF.

This chain links TRBV3-1 (or the pseudogene TRBV3-2) with TRBJ2-4; D possibly corresponds to TRBD2 (5 bases). This CDR3 is built from 19 residues. Trimming took 4 bases from V and 3 from J, leaving 25 bases between them. Germline CDR1 and CDR2: LGHDT and YNNKEL (reference sequence). Here the CDR3 reads CASSPTGTPSRGYKNIQYF. The CDR3 DNA sequence: TGTGCCAGCAGCCCGACCGGCACGCCAAGCCGGGGTTACAAAAACATTCAGTACTTC.

The V and J genes are TRBV6-5 and TRBJ1-3, with TRBD1 matching 8 bases. This CDR3 is 15 amino acids long. Germline values: CDR1 MNHEY, CDR2 SVGAGI. V shed 7 bases, J shed 4 bases, and the junction held 9 bases outside the gene matches. The CDR3 is CASTSLGTGGNTIYF. CDR3 coding DNA: TGTGCCAGCACCAGCCTCGGGACAGGAGGAAACACCATATATTTT.

This clone was observed a few times. The J gene is TRBJ1-1, the V gene TRBV2; the D gene is possibly TRBD1 (5 bases). The CDR3 covers 15 residues. The V gene's germline CDR1 is SNHLY and CDR2 FYNNEI. Trimming pared 4 bases from V and 0 bases from J, leaving 12 bases between. The CDR3, as DNA: TGTGCCAGCAGTGGTTTGTGGGGCATGAACACTGAAGCTTTCTTT. This encodes CASSGLWGMNTEAFF.

The V and J genes are TRBV6-5 and TRBJ2-5, with 7 bases fitting TRBD1. Trimming cost V 4 bases and J 2 bases; bases outside gene matches: 1. This CDR3 region has 13 residues. From germline, CDR1 is MNHEY and CDR2 SVGAGI. The CDR3 DNA reads TGTGCCAGCAGTTGGGACAGACAAGAGACCCAGTACTTC. This gives the protein CASSWDRQETQYF.

A single count supports this clone. The chain recombines TRBV13 with TRBJ2-7; the D gene is possibly TRBD1 (6 bases). The CDR3 sequence is 13 residues long. Germline values: CDR1 PRHDT, CDR2 FYEKMQ (reference sequence). Trimming shortened V by 2 bases and J by 2 bases, and 7 bases separated the two germline ends. In nucleotides, the CDR3 is TGTGCCAGCAGCTTAAGGGACACCTACGAGCAGTACTTC. As protein: CASSLRDTYEQYF.

This chain links TRBV27 with TRBJ2-1; weak D call: TRBD1 (5 bases). From germline, CDR1 is MNHEY and CDR2 SMNVEV (reference sequence). This CDR3 has 13 residues. The ends were cut back, 1 base at V and 8 bases at J, with 9 bases in the middle. The CDR3 DNA reads as TGTGCCAGCAGTTTATTCACCAGGGATGAGCAGTTCTTC. This codes for CASSLFTRDEQFF.

The CDR3 DNA sequence: TGTGCCAGCACCAAGGACAGGGACAATGAGCAGTTCTTC. Translated, it gives CASTKDRDNEQFF. This chain joins TRBV11-1 and TRBJ2-1; TRBD1 matches at 8 bases. J gave up 5 bases and V 7 bases, and 4 bases lay outside the gene matches. The CDR3 totals 13 residues. Germline loops: CDR1 SGHAT, CDR2 FQDESV (reference sequence).

The gene calls are TRBV7-9 and TRBJ1-4; 9 nucleotides line up with TRBD1. In germline, CDR1 is SEHNR, CDR2 FQNEAQ (reference sequence). The CDR3 sequence is 15 residues long. The trim removed 5 bases at V and 8 bases at J, leaving 9 bases unmatched. This CDR3 reads CASSSTGTGTEKLFF. In DNA, the CDR3 is TGTGCCAGCAGCAGTACCGGGACAGGGACCGAAAAACTGTTTTTT.

The V call is TRBV7-8, the J call TRBJ1-1; 9 bases line up with TRBD1. Germline CDR1 SGHVS, CDR2 FQNEAQ. The CDR3 totals 14 residues. V trimming: 2 bases; J trimming: 5 bases; junction bases outside the gene matches: 3. CDR3 DNA: TGTGCCAGCAGCTTAACAGGGGGCGTTACTGAAGCTTTCTTT. Its protein product is CASSLTGGVTEAFF.

This clone has a single count. The rearrangement joins TRBV19 to TRBJ2-1; TRBD1 agrees at 9 bases. The CDR3 is made up of 15 amino acids. J was trimmed by 7 bases and V by 6 bases; bases with no gene match: 10. From germline, CDR1 is LNHDA and CDR2 SQIVND (reference sequence). The CDR3 sequence is CASSEGQGRMNEQFF. In DNA, the CDR3 is TGTGCCAGTAGCGAGGGACAGGGAAGGATGAATGAGCAGTTCTTC.